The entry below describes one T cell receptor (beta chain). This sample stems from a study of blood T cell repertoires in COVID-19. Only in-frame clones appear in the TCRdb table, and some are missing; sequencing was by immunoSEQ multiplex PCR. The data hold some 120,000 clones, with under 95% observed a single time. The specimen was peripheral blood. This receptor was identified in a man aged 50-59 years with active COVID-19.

CDR3 nucleotide sequence: TGTGCCAGCAGCTTAGGACTAGCGGGAGCTTATACGCAGTATTTT. As protein: CASSLGLAGAYTQYF. The V call is TRBV7-2, the J call TRBJ2-3; TRBD2 matches at 12 bases. CDR1 SGHTA and CDR2 FQGNSA come from the germline V gene. V lost 1 base to trimming and J lost 7 bases; unmatched junction nucleotides: 3. CDR3 length: 15 amino acids.